Each of the 30 T cell receptor beta chains below was sequenced from the same sample in a study of shared clonotypes between healthy human individuals. The protocol was immunoSEQ multiplex PCR, while the TCRdb copy is restricted to in-frame clones and leaves out a portion. This sample yields roughly 660,000 clones, of which about nine tenths are seen a single time; 30% to 40% belongs to the top ten. Source material: memory CD8+ T cells from PBMCs. This sample's subset: CD45RO+ cells pooled with CCR7-negative TemRA cells. Receptors were obtained from a man aged 18 to 29 in good health. Some clones in this sample may be carry-over from other donors' samples.

The chain links TRBV7-9 to TRBJ2-2, with D tentatively TRBD1 (5 bases). V shed 5 bases and J shed 3 bases, with 16 bases lying between them. The CDR3 runs 16 residues. Germline V lookup: CDR1 SEHNR, CDR2 FQNEAQ (reference sequence). The CDR3 DNA sequence: TGTGCCAGCAGCCCGACGACAGAACTTCACACCGGGGAGCTGTTTTTT. This translates into CASSPTTELHTGELFF.

The V call is TRBV28, the J call TRBJ2-1; TRBD2 matches at 9 bases. Germline V CDR1 and CDR2: MDHEN, SYDVKM. Germline trimming cut 7 bases from V and 3 bases from J; bases unmatched to any gene: 10. The CDR3 extends over 16 amino acids. The CDR3 sequence: CASTPLAGEDYNEQFF. In DNA form, the CDR3 reads TGTGCCAGCACCCCCTTAGCGGGGGAAGACTACAATGAGCAGTTCTTC.

The chain carries TRBV4-1 and TRBJ1-2, with a weak D call TRBD1 (5 bases). The V gene lost 5 bases and the J gene lost 0 bases, with 13 bases spanning the gap. Germline assignment: CDR1 MGHRA and CDR2 YSYEKL. This CDR3 has 15 amino acids. This CDR3 is CASSDRQFTNYGYTF. The CDR3 bases are TGCGCCAGCAGCGATAGACAGTTCACTAACTATGGCTACACCTTC.

The rearrangement uses TRBV11-2 and TRBJ1-2, with D unclear. The CDR3 runs to 15 residues. Germline V gives CDR1 SGHAT, CDR2 FQNNGV. V was clipped by 1 base and J by 8 bases, with 17 bases between them. The CDR3 DNA reads as TGTGCCAGCAGCTTAGGTGTTATAGGGCCGGGGGGCTACACCTTC. Encoded protein: CASSLGVIGPGGYTF.

V and J are TRBV9 and TRBJ2-2, with a possible D match to TRBD2 (5 bases). V was shortened by 4 bases and J by 5 bases, with 9 bases between the two germline ends. The CDR3 sequence is 13 residues long. Per germline, CDR1 SGDLS and CDR2 YYNGEE. This CDR3 reads CASSPGWTGELFF. DNA of the CDR3: TGTGCCAGCAGCCCGGGGTGGACCGGGGAGCTGTTTTTT.

V is TRBV9 and J is TRBJ2-4; D call uncertain. This CDR3 region has 13 residues. Trimming took 0 bases from V and 11 from J, leaving 12 bases between them. Germline V gene data show CDR1 as SGDLS and CDR2 as YYNGEE. CDR3 bases: TGTGCCAGCAGCGTAGGACCCCTCCAAGTTCAGTACTTC. Protein sequence: CASSVGPLQVQYF.

The chain carries TRBV7-9 and TRBJ2-7; 7 bases match TRBD2. In germline, CDR1 is SEHNR, CDR2 FQNEAQ (reference sequence). This CDR3 spans 14 amino acids. With 2 bases clipped from V and 2 bases from J, the junction kept 3 bases outside the gene matches. CDR3 in amino acids: CASSLPRETYEQYF. The CDR3 DNA is TGTGCCAGCAGCTTACCGCGGGAGACCTACGAGCAGTACTTC.

The chain is built from TRBV5-4 and TRBJ2-7; 9 bases fit TRBD1. The CDR3 covers 15 residues. Germline V gene lookup returns CDR1 SGHNT and CDR2 YYREEE (reference sequence). V was clipped by 0 bases and J by 3 bases; unmatched bases: 4. Here the CDR3 DNA reads TGTGCCAGCAGCTTGGGCCGGGACAGGGACTACGAGCAGTACTTC. Protein sequence: CASSLGRDRDYEQYF.

The chain is built from TRBV7-9 and TRBJ2-7; D perhaps matches TRBD1 (6 bases). This CDR3 has 14 amino acids. In germline, CDR1 is SEHNR, CDR2 FQNEAQ (reference sequence). Trimming shortened V by 5 bases and J by 1 base, and 12 bases separated the two germline ends. The CDR3 spells CASSPRDISYEQYF. The CDR3 DNA is TGTGCCAGCAGCCCCCGGGACATTTCCTACGAGCAGTACTTC.

This clone appeared many times. The chain carries TRBV7-9 and TRBJ2-7, with a tentative D call TRBD1 (6 bases). The CDR3 is 15 amino acids. V lost 4 bases and J lost 5, with 18 bases in between. Germline-derived CDR1 and CDR2 are SEHNR and FQNEAQ (reference sequence). This chain's CDR3 is CASSSNPGRGDEQYF. For the CDR3, the DNA is TGTGCCAGCAGCTCAAACCCCGGCAGGGGCGACGAGCAGTACTTC.

The chain is built from TRBV28 and TRBJ1-2; D is uncertain. The germline V and J ends were trimmed by 8 bases and 6 bases, with 22 bases remaining between them. Per the germline V gene, CDR1 is MDHEN and CDR2 is SYDVKM. The CDR3 sequence is 15 residues long. CDR3 nucleotide sequence: TGTGCCAGCGGTTCTCTCATTAATAGCCTACATGGCTACACCTTC. Translated: CASGSLINSLHGYTF.

Remarks on this clone: Other nucleotide sequences from this sample produce the same CDR3. J is TRBJ2-7 and V is TRBV11-2; 8 bases are shared with TRBD1. This CDR3 contains 15 residues. The ends lost 6 bases at V and 0 bases at J; junction bases unmatched: 7. The germline V gene has CDR1 SGHAT and CDR2 FQNNGV. CDR3 nucleotides: TGTGCCAGCAGTCCGCGGACAGGGAGCTCCTACGAGCAGTACTTC. It encodes CASSPRTGSSYEQYF.

V and J are TRBV28 and TRBJ1-5; 8 bases map to TRBD1. V dropped 7 bases and J dropped 2; count of bases not matched to a gene: 10. CDR1 and CDR2 (germline): MDHEN, SYDVKM. The CDR3 runs to 16 residues. The CDR3, as DNA: TGTGCCAGCACCTTGGTAGGACAGGGCGGCAATCAGCCCCAGCATTTT. Protein: CASTLVGQGGNQPQHF.

The chain is built from TRBV4-2 and TRBJ2-1, with D maybe TRBD1 (5 bases). Per germline, CDR1 LGHNA and CDR2 YNFKEQ. CDR3 length: 14 amino acids. V was clipped by 2 bases and J by 6 bases, with 11 bases between them. The DNA of the CDR3 is TGTGCCAGCAGCCAAATCTCCCAGGGCAATGAGCAGTTCTTC. Its protein product is CASSQISQGNEQFF.

This clone has only one observation. The rearrangement links TRBV4-2 to TRBJ2-6; D is undetermined. This CDR3 is built from 17 residues. Per the germline V gene, CDR1 is LGHNA and CDR2 is YNFKEQ. V was cut by 1 base and J by 0 bases, with 10 bases left in between. The CDR3 is CASSQGKLLSGANVLTF. CDR3 DNA sequence: TGTGCCAGCAGCCAAGGGAAGTTACTCTCTGGGGCCAACGTCCTGACTTTC.

The V call is TRBV4-1, the J call TRBJ2-5; D is perhaps TRBD1 (7 bases). Germline loops: CDR1 MGHRA, CDR2 YSYEKL. Between the trimmed V and J ends, which lost 6 bases and 4 bases, there was a span of 12 bases. CDR3 length: 13 amino acids. The CDR3 sequence is CASRAGQRETQYF. DNA of the CDR3: TGCGCCAGCAGGGCGGGACAGCGAGAGACCCAGTACTTC.

This clone was counted once. This is likely an artifact of a read error, given a far larger clone one base away. Different DNA sequences within this sample yield the same CDR3. V is TRBV7-9 and J is TRBJ2-7; D unclear. The germline CDR1 and CDR2 sequences are SEHNR and FQNEAQ (reference sequence). The CDR3 has 12 residues. Trimming cost V 1 base and J 4 bases, with 5 bases left between them. DNA of the CDR3: TGTGCCAGCAGCTTAGTCGGGTACGAGCAGTACTTC. Translating gives CASSLVGYEQYF.

This clone was found many times. This sample includes further DNA sequences coding for the same CDR3. The rearrangement joins TRBV9 to TRBJ2-5; either TRBD1 or TRBD2 may fit D (5 bases each). CDR1 SGDLS and CDR2 YYNGEE come from the germline V gene. The CDR3 totals 14 residues. V was cut by 4 bases and J by 3 bases, with 13 bases left in between. The CDR3: CASSLSGTEETQYF. The CDR3 DNA reads TGTGCCAGCAGCTTGTCCGGGACGGAAGAGACCCAGTACTTC.

This rearrangement joins TRBV27 to TRBJ2-5; D might be TRBD1 (6 bases). Germline V lookup: CDR1 MNHEY, CDR2 SMNVEV (reference sequence). The CDR3 consists of 15 residues. Trimming took off 0 bases at V and 5 bases at J, with 13 bases between the two ends. CDR3 region: CASSLSWGLGETQYF. The CDR3 coding sequence is TGTGCCAGCAGTTTATCCTGGGGGCTAGGGGAGACCCAGTACTTC.

J is TRBJ2-7 and V is TRBV10-1, with 9 nucleotides matching TRBD2. This CDR3 region has 19 residues. Germline CDR1 WNHNN, CDR2 SYGVQD (reference sequence). Trimming cost V 4 bases and J 3 bases; bases outside gene matches: 19. CDR3 in DNA: TGCGCCAGCAGTGTATTAGCGGGAGAACAAGCTTTCCTACTCTACGAGCAGTACTTC. This translates into CASSVLAGEQAFLLYEQYF.

V usage is TRBV27 and J usage is TRBJ1-1; the D gene is possibly TRBD1 (5 bases). V lost 5 bases to trimming and J lost 1 base, with 14 bases between them. The CDR3 sequence is 15 residues long. Germline V gene data show CDR1 as MNHEY and CDR2 as SMNVEV (reference sequence). The CDR3 spells CASSRKQAWNTEAFF. CDR3 DNA sequence: TGTGCCAGCAGTCGTAAACAGGCCTGGAACACTGAAGCTTTCTTT.

About this clone itself: Other nucleotide sequences in the sample specify the same CDR3. V usage is TRBV7-9 and J usage is TRBJ1-5; no reliable D call. This CDR3 contains 14 residues. V lost 5 bases, J lost 0 bases, and 8 bases lay in between. Germline V lookup: CDR1 SEHNR, CDR2 FQNEAQ (reference sequence). The CDR3 loop reads CASSLVDSNQPQHF. CDR3 sequence (DNA): TGTGCCAGCAGCCTCGTTGATAGCAATCAGCCCCAGCATTTT.

This chain uses TRBV19 with TRBJ1-2; 7 bases map to TRBD1. From germline, CDR1 is LNHDA and CDR2 SQIVND (reference sequence). The CDR3 has 13 residues. V lost 8 bases, J lost 3 bases, and 6 bases stayed unmatched. The CDR3 loop reads CASEDRVDYGYTF. The CDR3 region has the DNA TGTGCCAGTGAAGACAGGGTGGACTATGGCTACACCTTC.

The chain carries TRBV9 and TRBJ1-1, with a tentative D call TRBD1 (5 bases). Deletions cut 0 bases from V and 0 bases from J, with 12 bases between. CDR1 and CDR2 (germline): SGDLS, YYNGEE. This CDR3 is built from 16 residues. As DNA, the CDR3 is TGTGCCAGCAGCGTAGAAGGCTGGGGCGTGAACACTGAAGCTTTCTTT. Translating it yields CASSVEGWGVNTEAFF.

The chain couples TRBV6-5 to TRBJ2-5, with 8 bases matching TRBD2. Trimming cost V 6 bases and J 5 bases; bases outside gene matches: 11. CDR3 size: 15 residues. Germline CDR1 is MNHEY and CDR2 is SVGAGI. In DNA form, the CDR3 reads TGTGCCAGCAGACGTAGCGGGATCTATTGGGAGACCCAGTACTTC. Amino acids: CASRRSGIYWETQYF.

J is TRBJ2-2 and V is TRBV4-2, with 10 bases fitting TRBD1. CDR3 length: 21 residues. The V gene's germline CDR1 is LGHNA and CDR2 YNFKEQ. Germline trimming cut 3 bases from V and 0 bases from J; bases unmatched to any gene: 16. Here the CDR3 reads CASSHPSGTGEKGANTGELFF. CDR3 nucleotide sequence: TGTGCCAGCAGCCATCCGTCCGGGACAGGGGAAAAAGGCGCGAACACCGGGGAGCTGTTTTTT.

The V gene is TRBV7-3, the J gene TRBJ2-7, with D possibly matching TRBD2 (7 bases). Germline V gene data show CDR1 as SGHTA and CDR2 as FQGTGA. Trimming shortened V by 6 bases and J by 2 bases, and 17 bases separated the two germline ends. This CDR3 spans 15 amino acids. The CDR3 bases are TGTGCCAGCAGTGCGACGGGGGGCTCCCCCTACGAGCAGTACTTC. Translated: CASSATGGSPYEQYF.

The V call is TRBV5-4, the J call TRBJ1-1; D gene uncertain. CDR3 length: 12 amino acids. CDR1 is SGHNT and CDR2 is YYREEE in the germline V gene (reference sequence). V lost 0 bases and J lost 8, with 8 bases in between. Written as DNA, the CDR3 is TGTGCCAGCAGCTTGGAGGGCAGGGAAGCTTTCTTT. It yields the protein CASSLEGREAFF.

The rearrangement uses TRBV5-6 and TRBJ1-2; possible D gene TRBD1, 6 bases. Germline V lookup: CDR1 SGHDT, CDR2 YYEEEE. This CDR3 comprises 14 residues. V was clipped by 4 bases and J by 7 bases, with 17 bases between them. This CDR3 reads CASSRVGGISGYTF. The CDR3, as DNA: TGTGCCAGCAGCCGGGTGGGGGGCATTTCTGGCTACACCTTC.

The V and J genes are TRBV5-5 and TRBJ2-1; D ambiguous. The CDR3 is 13 residues long. V lost 0 bases and J lost 5, with 6 bases in between. CDR1 is SGHKS and CDR2 is YYEKEE in the germline V gene (reference sequence). CDR3 region: CASSLDLDNEQFF. CDR3 sequence (DNA): TGTGCCAGCAGCTTGGACCTAGACAATGAGCAGTTCTTC.